This TCR beta chain was captured by sequencing in a study of blood T cell repertoires in COVID-19. Study details: Acute and convalescent COVID-19 samples came from the United States, Italy and Spain. Nucleic acid was either cDNA or gDNA, and it came from T cells, B-cell-depleted T cells, or PBMCs.

As originally analysed: Nucleated cell number was recorded as an estimate derived from reference gene primer amplification. Profiling relied on immunoSEQ multiplex PCR, and the TCRdb table lists in-frame clones only, not all of them. That table is the source of V, J and clone size, and D and trimming were worked out from the DNA. The data contain just over 650,000 clones, approximately 90% of them singletons. The CDR3 extends over 18 amino acids. Germline V gene data show CDR1 as SGDLS and CDR2 as YYNGEE. The ends lost 4 bases at V and 0 bases at J; junction bases unmatched: 9. The source material was peripheral blood. The J gene is TRBJ2-7, the V gene TRBV9, with 14 bases identical to TRBD2. The source is a woman aged 18-29 years with acute or convalescent COVID-19. CDR3 amino acids: CASSPRTSGGTISYEQYF. The CDR3 nucleotides read TGTGCCAGCAGCCCCCGGACTAGCGGGGGGACTATCTCCTACGAGCAGTACTTC.